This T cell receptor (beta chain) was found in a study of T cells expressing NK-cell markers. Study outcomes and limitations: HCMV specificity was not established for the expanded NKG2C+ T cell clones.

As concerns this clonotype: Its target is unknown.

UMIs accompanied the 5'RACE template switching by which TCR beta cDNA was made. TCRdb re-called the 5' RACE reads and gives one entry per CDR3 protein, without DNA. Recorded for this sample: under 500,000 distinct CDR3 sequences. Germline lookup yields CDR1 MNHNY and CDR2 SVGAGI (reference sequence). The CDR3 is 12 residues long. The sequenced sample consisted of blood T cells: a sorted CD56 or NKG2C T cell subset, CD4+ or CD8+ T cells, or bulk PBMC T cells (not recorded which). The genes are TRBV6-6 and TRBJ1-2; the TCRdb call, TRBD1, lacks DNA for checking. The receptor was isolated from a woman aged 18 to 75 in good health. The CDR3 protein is CASSTGQGGYTF.